Sequencing of this TCR beta chain was carried out in a study of OX40 agonist ivuxolimab in advanced cancers. Study-wide findings and caveats: With doses of 0.1-3.0 mg/kg, partial responders showed among the lowest clonal expansion.

TCRdb keeps only in-frame clones here, not all; method: immunoSEQ multiplex PCR. The sample contains about 53,000 clones, about 88% of which appear only once. The length of the CDR3 is 15 residues. Germline trimming cut 4 bases from V and 0 bases from J; bases unmatched to any gene: 6. Germline lookup yields CDR1 ENHRY and CDR2 SYGVKD. As to this clone: Its antigen remains unidentified.

The TCR comes from an adult with an advanced solid tumor such as melanoma, head and neck, liver or kidney cancer. This specimen was CD4+ or CD8+ T cells sorted from blood, taken in a trial of the OX40 agonist ivuxolimab. The genes are TRBV10-3 and TRBJ2-7; TRBD1 agrees at 7 bases. CDR3 sequence (DNA): TGTGCCATCAGTGCCGGACAGGTTAGCTCCTACGAGCAGTACTTC. This sequence encodes CAISAGQVSSYEQYF.